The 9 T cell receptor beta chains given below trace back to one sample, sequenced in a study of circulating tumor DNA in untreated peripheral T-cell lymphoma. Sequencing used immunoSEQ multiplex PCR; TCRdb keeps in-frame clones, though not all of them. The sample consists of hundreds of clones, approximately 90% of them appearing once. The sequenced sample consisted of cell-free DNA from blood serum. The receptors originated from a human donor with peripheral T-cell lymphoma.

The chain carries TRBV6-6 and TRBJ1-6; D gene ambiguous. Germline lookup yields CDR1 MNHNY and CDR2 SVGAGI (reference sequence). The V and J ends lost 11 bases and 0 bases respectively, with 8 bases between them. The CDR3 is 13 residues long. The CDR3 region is CASRSSYNSPLHF. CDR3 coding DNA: TGTGCCTCCCGAAGCTCCTATAATTCACCCCTCCACTTT.

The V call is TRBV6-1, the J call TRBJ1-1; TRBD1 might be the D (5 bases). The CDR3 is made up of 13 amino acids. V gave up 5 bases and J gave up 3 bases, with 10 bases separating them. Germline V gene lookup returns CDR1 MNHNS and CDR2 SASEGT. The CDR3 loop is CASSLDRDTEAFF. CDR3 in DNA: TGTGCCAGCAGTCTCGACAGAGACACTGAAGCTTTCTTT.

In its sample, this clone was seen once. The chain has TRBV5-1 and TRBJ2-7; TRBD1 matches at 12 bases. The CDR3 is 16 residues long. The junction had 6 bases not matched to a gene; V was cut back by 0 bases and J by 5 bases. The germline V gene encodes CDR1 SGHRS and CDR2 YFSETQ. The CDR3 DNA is TGCGCCAGCAGCTTGGGGGGGGGACAGGGGGCGAACGAGCAGTACTTC. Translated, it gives CASSLGGGQGANEQYF. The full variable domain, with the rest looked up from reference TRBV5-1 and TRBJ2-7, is KAGVTQTPRYLIKTRGQQVTLSCSPISGHRSVSWYQQTPGQGLQFLFEYFSETQRNKGNFPGRFSGRQFSNSRSEMNVSTLELGDSALYLCASSLGGGQGANEQYFGPGTRLTVT.

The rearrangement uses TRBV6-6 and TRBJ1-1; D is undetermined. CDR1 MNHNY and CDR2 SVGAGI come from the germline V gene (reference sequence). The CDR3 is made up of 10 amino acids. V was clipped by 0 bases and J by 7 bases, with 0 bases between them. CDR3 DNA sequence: TGTGCCAGCAGTTACTCTGAAGCTTTCTTT. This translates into CASSYSEAFF.

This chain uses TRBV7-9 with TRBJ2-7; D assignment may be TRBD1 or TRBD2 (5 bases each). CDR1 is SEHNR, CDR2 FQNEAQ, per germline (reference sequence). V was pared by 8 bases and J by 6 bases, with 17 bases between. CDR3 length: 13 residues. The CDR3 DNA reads TGTGCCAGCCAAGGGGCCTTGGGGACCGAGCAGTACTTC. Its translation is CASQGALGTEQYF.

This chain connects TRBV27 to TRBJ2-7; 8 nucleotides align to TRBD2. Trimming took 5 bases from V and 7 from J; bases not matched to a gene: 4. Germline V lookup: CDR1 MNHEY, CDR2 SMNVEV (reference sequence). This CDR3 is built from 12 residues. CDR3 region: CASSVGGGEQYF. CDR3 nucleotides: TGTGCCAGCAGTGTAGGCGGGGGGGAGCAGTACTTC.

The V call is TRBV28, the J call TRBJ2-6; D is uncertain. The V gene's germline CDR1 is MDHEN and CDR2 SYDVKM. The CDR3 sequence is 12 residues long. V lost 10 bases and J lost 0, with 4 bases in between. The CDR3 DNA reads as TGTGCCACACACTCTGGGGCCAACGTCCTGACTTTC. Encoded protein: CATHSGANVLTF.

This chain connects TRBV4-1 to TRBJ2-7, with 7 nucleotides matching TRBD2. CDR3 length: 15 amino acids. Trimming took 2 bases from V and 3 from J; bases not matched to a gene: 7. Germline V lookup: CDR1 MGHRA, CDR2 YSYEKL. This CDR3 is CASSQTALADYEQYF. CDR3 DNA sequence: TGCGCCAGCAGCCAAACGGCGCTAGCGGACTACGAGCAGTACTTC.

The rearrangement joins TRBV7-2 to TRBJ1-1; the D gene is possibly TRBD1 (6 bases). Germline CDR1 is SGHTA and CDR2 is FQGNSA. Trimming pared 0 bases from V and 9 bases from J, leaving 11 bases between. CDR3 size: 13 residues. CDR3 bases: TGTGCCAGCAGCTTAGCGTGGGGGGGCCAAGCTTTCTTT. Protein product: CASSLAWGGQAFF.